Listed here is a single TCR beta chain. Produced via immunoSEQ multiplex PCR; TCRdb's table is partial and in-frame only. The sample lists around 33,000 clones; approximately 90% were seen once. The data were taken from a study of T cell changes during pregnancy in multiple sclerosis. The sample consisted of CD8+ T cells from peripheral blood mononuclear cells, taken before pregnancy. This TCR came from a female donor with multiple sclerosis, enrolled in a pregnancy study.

The CDR3 loop is CASSGPGGQETQYF. CDR3 coding DNA: TGTGCCAGCAGTGGGCCAGGGGGCCAAGAGACCCAGTACTTC. The V and J genes are TRBV6-1 and TRBJ2-5, with 7 positions matching TRBD1. The germline CDR1 and CDR2 sequences are MNHNS and SASEGT. The CDR3 is 14 amino acids. V gave up 4 bases and J gave up 1 base; unmatched junction bases: 3.